This TCR beta chain was captured by sequencing in a study of long-term antiretroviral therapy in people with HIV. About this clone: Its specificity is not known.

Notes on the study in general: Diversity increased after ART yet remained lower than in transplant donor controls. All time points showed a repertoire dominated by clones expanded before ART.

The CDR3 extends over 17 amino acids. V was pared by 4 bases and J by 4 bases, with 23 bases between. Germline assignment: CDR1 ENHRY and CDR2 SYGVKD. The study drew at least one pre-ART and at least two post-ART PBMC samples from every donor. Run at survey level, the immunoSEQ assay was version v3.0. Here immunoSEQ multiplex PCR was the method, and the copy in TCRdb shows in-frame clones only, minus some. The table shows some 25,000 clones, with approximately 78% occurring only once. The sample here was unsorted PBMCs, taken 3 years after starting antiretroviral therapy. The genes are TRBV10-3 and TRBJ2-7, with D possibly being TRBD2 (7 bases). This receptor was identified in a man aged 35 to 55 with HIV. CDR3 nucleotides: TGTGCCATCAGTGGCACCGGGGGGCTAGCGGAACCTTACGAGCAGTACTTC. Its translation is CAISGTGGLAEPYEQYF.